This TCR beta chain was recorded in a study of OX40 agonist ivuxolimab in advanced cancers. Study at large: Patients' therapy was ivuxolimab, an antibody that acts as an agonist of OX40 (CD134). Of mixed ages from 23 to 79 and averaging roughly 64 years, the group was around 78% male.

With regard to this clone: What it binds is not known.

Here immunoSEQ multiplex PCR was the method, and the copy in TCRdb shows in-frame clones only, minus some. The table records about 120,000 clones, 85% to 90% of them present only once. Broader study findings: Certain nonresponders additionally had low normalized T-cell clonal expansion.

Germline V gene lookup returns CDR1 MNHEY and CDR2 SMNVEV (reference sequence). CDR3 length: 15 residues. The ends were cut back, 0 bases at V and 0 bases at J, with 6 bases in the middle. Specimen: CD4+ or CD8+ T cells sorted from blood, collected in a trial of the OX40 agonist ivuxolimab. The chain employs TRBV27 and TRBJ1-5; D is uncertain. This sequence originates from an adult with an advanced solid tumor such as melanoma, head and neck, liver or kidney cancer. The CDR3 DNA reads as TGTGCCAGCAGTTTATCGGCCAGTAGCAATCAGCCCCAGCATTTT. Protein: CASSLSASSNQPQHF.